This record looks at one TCR beta chain sequence and its context. The data were obtained in a study of blood T cell repertoires in COVID-19. Study context: Sites across the United States, Italy and Spain contributed samples from acute and convalescent COVID-19. The cDNA or gDNA used as material had been derived from T cells, B-cell-depleted T cells, or PBMCs.

This CDR3 spans 14 amino acids. Deletions cut 1 base from V and 5 bases from J, with 8 bases between. Germline-derived CDR1 and CDR2 are SGHTA and FQGNSA. Original processing methods: Amplification of reference gene primers was used by the study to estimate nucleated cell counts. Clones were sequenced by immunoSEQ multiplex PCR, and TCRdb holds only the in-frame ones, with some missing. V, J and clone size are taken as reported in that table, and D and trimming were inferred from the DNA itself. The sample lists just under 60,000 clones, 65% to 80% occurring once. This clonotype was sampled from a human donor in a cohort sampled during active COVID-19. Sequences were obtained from peripheral blood. The chain recombines TRBV7-2 with TRBJ2-2; D might be TRBD2 (6 bases). CDR3 sequence (DNA): TGTGCCAGCAGCTTAGTGGCGGGGACCGGGGAGCTGTTTTTT. It specifies CASSLVAGTGELFF.